This entry features one T cell receptor (beta chain) sequence. Antigen: not known. The PCR was carried out with 60 Vbeta primers and 13 Jbeta primers. Profiled with immunoSEQ multiplex PCR; TCRdb holds only in-frame clones, not every one. This table holds some 84,000 clones, around three fifths found once. The data originate from a study of cytomegalovirus exposure and HLA in healthy donors. Findings of the study overall: A later analysis showed TCR association rates differing by HLA locus, peaking at DRB1 and lowest at HLA-C. The study dropped some indistinguishable V segments, TRBV6-2 and TRBV6-3 among them. It was assumed in the presence/absence analyses that sequencing depth was roughly uniform across donors. The study recorded 160 or so TCR beta chains that were cytomegalovirus-associated.

This CDR3 comprises 15 residues. The V end was cut by 3 bases, the J end by 0 bases, with 9 bases between. Per germline, CDR1 LNHNV and CDR2 YYDKDF (reference sequence). The sequenced material came from PBMCs. The chain carries TRBV15 and TRBJ1-3; tentatively, D is TRBD1 (5 bases). The receptor comes from a middle-aged woman in good health and CMV-seropositive. The CDR3 DNA sequence: TGTGCCACCAGCAGGGACAAAATCTCTGGAAACACCATATATTTT. Protein sequence: CATSRDKISGNTIYF.